The 21 T cell receptor beta chains below were found in one sample sequenced in a study of blood T cells in healthy people across ages. Combining a sample-barcoded 5' primer with a J-beta primer mix, a second PCR ran for roughly 7 to 11 cycles. TCRdb called the 5' RACE reads again in MiXCR, with one record for every CDR3 protein. Here the sample spans 890,000 or so distinct CDR3 sequences, approximately 59% being singletons. Sequencing was done on a sample of blood. All receptors come from a man aged 25 to 40 in good health.

The chain has TRBV28 and TRBJ2-5; TRBD2 matches 8 bases. The DNA end lines up better with TRBJ2-1; the J call may be wrong. The CDR3 covers 15 residues. Germline loops: CDR1 MDHEN, CDR2 SYDVKM. The CDR3 DNA reads as TGTGCCAGCAGTGCCCCGGGTAGCGGGAAAGAGACCCAGTTCTTC. Encoded protein: CASSAPGSGKETQFF.

This clonotype was seen a few times. V is TRBV7-2 and J is TRBJ1-5; D not resolved. This CDR3 spans 15 amino acids. Germline CDR1 reads SGHTA; CDR2 reads FQGNSA. The ends were cut back, 1 base at V and 7 bases at J, with 14 bases in the middle. This CDR3 reads CASSLGSGLVQPQHF. The CDR3 DNA is TGTGCCAGCAGCTTAGGTTCAGGTTTAGTACAGCCCCAGCATTTT.

CDR3 sequence reads: CSAGVGADTQYF. CDR3 bases: TGCAGTGCTGGGGTGGGTGCAGATACGCAGTATTTT. The rearrangement joins TRBV20-1 to TRBJ2-3; D gene uncertain. Germline values: CDR1 DFQATT, CDR2 SNEGSKA (reference sequence). V lost 5 bases and J 4 bases, leaving 10 bases between the germline ends. The CDR3 is made up of 12 amino acids.

CDR3 in amino acids: CASSTPGFLTDTQYF. For the CDR3, the DNA is TGTGCCAGCAGTACACCGGGGTTCTTAACAGATACGCAGTATTTT. J is TRBJ2-3 and V is TRBV6-2 or TRBV6-3, with D maybe TRBD2 (5 bases). Germline V gives CDR1 MNHEY, CDR2 SVGEGT. The CDR3 spans 15 residues. V dropped 5 bases and J dropped 3 bases, with 15 bases sitting between them.

This chain connects TRBV20-1 to TRBJ1-1; D gene uncertain. Trimming took off 0 bases at V and 2 bases at J, with 13 bases between the two ends. This CDR3 comprises 15 residues. Germline CDR1 DFQATT, CDR2 SNEGSKA (reference sequence). The CDR3 coding sequence is TGCAGTGCTAGAGATTCGGTCAGGAGCAACACTGAAGCTTTCTTT. This sequence encodes CSARDSVRSNTEAFF.

The chain employs TRBV6-6 and TRBJ2-5; D is undetermined. Trimming stripped 2 bases from V and 4 bases from J, with 11 bases between. The CDR3 has 14 amino acids. Germline V lookup: CDR1 MNHNY, CDR2 SVGAGI (reference sequence). The CDR3: CASSYLVIRETQYF. CDR3 coding DNA: TGTGCCAGCAGTTACCTTGTCATTCGAGAGACCCAGTACTTC.

V usage is TRBV12-3 or TRBV12-4 and J usage is TRBJ2-4; 8 nucleotides line up with TRBD2. The DNA end lines up better with TRBJ2-5; the J call may be wrong. This CDR3 contains 13 residues. CDR3 sequence reads: CASSTGRAETQYF. The CDR3 DNA sequence: TGTGCCAGCAGCACCGGGAGGGCTGAGACCCAGTACTTC.

There are a few counts of this clonotype. The gene calls are TRBV29-1 and TRBJ2-5; D gene ambiguous. The V end lost 0 bases, the J end lost 5 bases, and 10 bases lay between the germline ends. The CDR3 spans 13 residues. CDR1 is SQVTM, CDR2 ANQGSEA, per germline. As DNA, the CDR3 is TGCAGCGTTGAAGATTTGGGGATGGAGACCCAGTACTTC. It encodes CSVEDLGMETQYF.

The V call is TRBV10-3, the J call TRBJ1-1, with D uncertain. Germline V lookup: CDR1 ENHRY, CDR2 SYGVKD. With 2 bases removed from V and 5 bases from J, the gap between germline ends came to 9 bases. The CDR3 spans 13 residues. CDR3 in DNA: TGTGCCATCAGTGAGATCGGGGAGACTGAAGCTTTCTTT. Amino acids: CAISEIGETEAFF.

This clonotype was seen a handful of times. The V call is TRBV20-1, the J call TRBJ2-5; the D gene is possibly TRBD1 (5 bases). Trimming cost V 4 bases and J 7 bases, with 10 bases left between them. Germline V gene lookup returns CDR1 DFQATT and CDR2 SNEGSKA (reference sequence). The CDR3 has 11 amino acids. CDR3 in amino acids: CSANLRGTQYF. DNA of the CDR3: TGCAGTGCTAACCTAAGGGGGACCCAGTACTTC.

The chain has TRBV15 and TRBJ2-7, with 7 positions matching TRBD1. CDR3 size: 17 residues. The V gene's germline CDR1 is LNHNV and CDR2 YYDKDF (reference sequence). Trimming at V came to 0 bases and at J to 7 bases, leaving 15 bases not matched to a gene. The CDR3 loop is CATSRDLIGTVTWEQYF. The CDR3 region has the DNA TGTGCCACCAGCAGAGATCTCATCGGGACAGTTACCTGGGAGCAGTACTTC.

A single count supports this clonotype. V usage is TRBV20-1 and J usage is TRBJ2-3, with D perhaps TRBD2 (6 bases). The CDR3 consists of 19 residues. Trimming removed 2 bases from V and 0 bases from J, with 24 bases in between. Germline CDR1 is DFQATT and CDR2 is SNEGSKA (reference sequence). This CDR3 reads CSARLWNPLAGTSTDTQYF. CDR3 sequence (DNA): TGCAGTGCTAGATTGTGGAACCCCCTTGCCGGGACTAGCACAGATACGCAGTATTTT.

CDR3 in DNA: TGTGCCAGCAGACAATGGGGGAGGGGACGAGAGGGAGCTTTCTTT. Protein: CASRQWGRGREGAFF. The chain links TRBV3-1 to TRBJ1-1; maybe TRBD1 (5 bases). The CDR3 totals 15 residues. Germline loops: CDR1 LGHDT, CDR2 YNNKEL (reference sequence). V was cut by 6 bases and J by 10 bases, with 24 bases left in between.

This clonotype was detected many times. V and J are TRBV12-3 or TRBV12-4 and TRBJ2-3; D uncertain. The V gene lost 6 bases and the J gene lost 6 bases, with 7 bases spanning the gap. The CDR3 is 11 residues long. CDR3 region: CASSPLDTQYF. CDR3 bases: TGTGCCAGCAGCCCCCTCGATACGCAGTATTTT.

This chain joins TRBV4-3 and TRBJ2-3, with a tentative D call TRBD2 (6 bases). The CDR3 consists of 17 residues. CDR1 and CDR2 from the germline V gene are LGHNA and YSLEER. V was cut by 0 bases and J by 0 bases, with 13 bases left in between. The CDR3 DNA is TGCGCCAGCAGCCAAGAAATAGCGGCCGGGAGCACAGATACGCAGTATTTT. It encodes CASSQEIAAGSTDTQYF.

The V and J genes are TRBV11-2 and TRBJ2-4, with TRBD1 matching 7 bases. With the DNA end fitting TRBJ2-5 better, the J assignment may be wrong. Germline-derived CDR1 and CDR2 are SGHAT and FQNNGV. The length of the CDR3 is 14 residues. The CDR3 DNA follows: TGTGCCAGCAGAAAGTGGGACAGCCAAGAGACCCAGTACTTC. As protein: CASRKWDSQETQYF.

The V call is TRBV29-1, the J call TRBJ2-3, with TRBD1 matching over 8 bases. The CDR3 extends over 15 amino acids. Germline V gene sequence: CDR1 SQVTM, CDR2 ANQGSEA. Unmatched junction bases numbered 12, after V lost 5 bases and J lost 5 bases. CDR3 in DNA: TGCAGCGTTTTTACAGGGGGAAGTAAGAAAGATACGCAGTATTTT. Translated: CSVFTGGSKKDTQYF.

The rearrangement links TRBV28 to TRBJ2-7, with 8 bases fitting TRBD1. Germline lookup yields CDR1 MDHEN and CDR2 SYDVKM. V shed 5 bases and J 3 bases; nucleotides not matched to a gene: 6. CDR3 length: 14 amino acids. This CDR3 reads CASSVGQGRYEQYF. Here the CDR3 DNA reads TGTGCCAGCAGTGTTGGACAGGGTCGCTACGAGCAGTACTTC.

A few counts support this clonotype. The V gene is TRBV29-1, the J gene TRBJ2-7; 12 bases line up with TRBD2. This CDR3 contains 14 residues. Germline V gene sequence: CDR1 SQVTM, CDR2 ANQGSEA. The V gene end was trimmed by 7 bases and the J gene end by 2 bases; junction bases not matched to a gene: 6. The CDR3 reads CSANGLAGTYEQYF. CDR3 DNA sequence: TGCAGCGCGAACGGACTAGCGGGAACCTACGAGCAGTACTTC.

The rearrangement links TRBV4-2 to TRBJ2-4; 8 bases agree with TRBD1. CDR3 length equals 14 residues. V lost 3 bases to trimming and J lost 4 bases; unmatched junction nucleotides: 2. Germline lookup yields CDR1 LGHNA and CDR2 YNFKEQ. CDR3 DNA: TGTGCCAGCAGCCACACAGGGGGTAAAAACATTCAGTACTTC. It encodes CASSHTGGKNIQYF.

This chain uses TRBV3-1 with TRBJ2-7, with D possibly called TRBD1 or TRBD2 (5 bases each). CDR3 length: 14 amino acids. From germline, CDR1 is LGHDT and CDR2 YNNKEL (reference sequence). V was pared by 5 bases and J by 3 bases, with 14 bases between. CDR3 region: CASSSGDRDYEQYF. CDR3 DNA: TGTGCCAGCAGCTCCGGGGACCGAGACTACGAGCAGTACTTC.